Listed here are 27 T cell receptor beta chains from one sample, sequenced in a study of blood T cell repertoires in COVID-19. Measured with immunoSEQ multiplex PCR; TCRdb has only the in-frame clones, and not every one. The data show more than 300,000 clones, with approximately 90% seen just once and roughly 10% held by the top ten. The source material was PBMCs or T cells enriched from blood (not recorded which). These receptors were taken from a woman between 18 and 30 years old who had recovered from COVID-19.

The chain employs TRBV27 and TRBJ1-1; TRBD1 agrees at 8 bases. The CDR3 loop spans 17 amino acids. Germline lookup yields CDR1 MNHEY and CDR2 SMNVEV (reference sequence). V shed 4 bases and J 6 bases; nucleotides not matched to a gene: 16. CDR3 residues: CASSYHGTGIQRAEAFF. The CDR3 region has the DNA TGTGCCAGCAGTTACCACGGGACAGGAATACAAAGAGCTGAAGCTTTCTTT.

The chain couples TRBV30 to TRBJ1-3, with D maybe TRBD1 (5 bases). V was clipped by 5 bases and J by 9 bases, with 17 bases between them. In germline, CDR1 is GTSNPN, CDR2 SVGIG (reference sequence). This CDR3 spans 13 amino acids. The CDR3 bases are TGTGCCTGGGGGGGTTGGGACTTTGGCACCATATATTTT. Translated: CAWGGWDFGTIYF. The full variable domain, rest sourced from reference TRBV30 and TRBJ1-3, is SQTIHQWPATLVQPVGSPLSLECTVEGTSNPNLYWYRQAAGRGLQLLFYSVGIGQISSEVPQNLSASRPQDRQFILSSKKLLLSDSGFYLCAWGGWDFGTIYFGEGSWLTVV.

CDR3 in amino acids: CASSQVKGQGYEQYF. Here the CDR3 DNA reads TGTGCCAGCAGCCAAGTTAAGGGACAGGGCTACGAGCAGTACTTC. This chain uses TRBV4-2 with TRBJ2-7, with 9 bases matching TRBD1. The CDR3 is made up of 15 amino acids. Germline-derived CDR1 and CDR2 are LGHNA and YNFKEQ. J gave up 3 bases and V 1 base, and 4 bases lay outside the gene matches.

The chain employs TRBV18 and TRBJ1-5; possibly TRBD1 for D (6 bases). CDR3 length equals 15 residues. V dropped 0 bases and J dropped 4 bases, with 10 bases sitting between them. Germline lookup yields CDR1 KGHSH and CDR2 LQKENI. CDR3 loop: CASSPPGQWNQPQHF. CDR3 in DNA: TGTGCCAGCTCACCACCAGGACAGTGGAATCAGCCCCAGCATTTT.

The CDR3 region is CASSSAWGDSPYEQYF. The CDR3 DNA reads TGTGCCAGCAGTTCCGCTTGGGGGGACAGCCCCTACGAGCAGTACTTC. V and J are TRBV28 and TRBJ2-7, with D perhaps matching TRBD1 (7 bases). V lost 4 bases, J lost 2 bases, and 18 bases lay in between. CDR3 length equals 16 residues. The germline V gene encodes CDR1 MDHEN and CDR2 SYDVKM.

V and J are TRBV29-1 and TRBJ1-5; 9 bases are a match to TRBD1. CDR1 is SQVTM, CDR2 ANQGSEA, per germline. The CDR3 sequence is 12 residues long. V dropped 5 bases and J dropped 5; count of bases not matched to a gene: 1. This CDR3 is CSVRQGDQPQHF. CDR3 bases: TGCAGCGTTAGACAGGGGGATCAGCCCCAGCATTTT.

This chain connects TRBV3-1 (or the pseudogene TRBV3-2) to TRBJ1-2; possible D gene TRBD1, 5 bases. Germline values: CDR1 LGHDT, CDR2 YNNKEL (reference sequence). Trimming removed 1 base from V and 4 bases from J, with 19 bases in between. The CDR3 sequence is 17 residues long. The DNA of the CDR3 is TGTGCCAGCAGCCAAGGATTCGGGACTCAAGGACGCTATGGCTACACCTTC. Protein product: CASSQGFGTQGRYGYTF.

V is TRBV7-3 and J is TRBJ2-2; D is possibly TRBD2 (6 bases). There are 15 residues in the CDR3. V was pared by 4 bases and J by 4 bases, with 13 bases between. CDR1 SGHTA and CDR2 FQGTGA come from the germline V gene. The CDR3 DNA follows: TGTGCCAGCAGCTCGTCTTCCGGGGGCACCGGGGAGCTGTTTTTT. This encodes CASSSSSGGTGELFF. Drawing the rest from reference TRBV7-3 and TRBJ2-2, the complete variable domain is GAGVSQTPSNKVTEKGKYVELRCDPISGHTALYWYRQSLGQGPEFLIYFQGTGAADDSGLPNDRFFAVRPEGSVSTLKIQRTERGDSAVYLCASSSSSGGTGELFFGEGSRLTVL.

The chain combines TRBV27 with TRBJ2-7; D is perhaps TRBD1 (6 bases). V dropped 4 bases and J dropped 2 bases, with 15 bases sitting between them. The germline CDR1 and CDR2 sequences are MNHEY and SMNVEV (reference sequence). This CDR3 comprises 15 residues. The CDR3 region is CASSWGLVGAYEQYF. DNA for the CDR3: TGTGCCAGCAGTTGGGGGCTCGTCGGGGCCTACGAGCAGTACTTC.

The chain combines TRBV28 with TRBJ1-5; TRBD1 might be the D (6 bases). Germline V lookup: CDR1 MDHEN, CDR2 SYDVKM. This CDR3 has 16 residues. Deletions cut 2 bases from V and 1 base from J, with 12 bases between. The CDR3 protein is CASSLRQGLSNQPQHF. The DNA of the CDR3 is TGTGCCAGCAGTTTACGGCAGGGGCTAAGCAATCAGCCCCAGCATTTT.

The chain recombines TRBV10-3 with TRBJ1-2; D may be TRBD1 (5 bases). V lost 2 bases and J lost 4, with 8 bases in between. CDR1 and CDR2 (germline): ENHRY, SYGVKD. This CDR3 comprises 13 residues. The CDR3: CAISETGAYGYTF. In nucleotides, the CDR3 is TGTGCCATCAGTGAGACAGGAGCCTATGGCTACACCTTC.

This clone was recorded only once. This chain uses TRBV18 with TRBJ1-2, with D perhaps TRBD1 (6 bases). The CDR3 is 16 amino acids. The V gene's germline CDR1 is KGHSH and CDR2 LQKENI. V was shortened by 3 bases and J by 2 bases, with 16 bases between the two germline ends. CDR3 DNA sequence: TGTGCCAGCTCACCCCCGAACGCAGACAGGAACTATGGCTACACCTTC. This translates into CASSPPNADRNYGYTF.

In its sample, this clone was seen once. The gene calls are TRBV5-1 and TRBJ1-5, with 8 bases aligning to TRBD1. V lost 3 bases and J lost 7; bases outside the gene matches: 6. The CDR3 loop spans 14 amino acids. Germline CDR1 is SGHRS and CDR2 is YFSETQ. The CDR3 here is CASSYDRGGQPQHF. The CDR3 DNA is TGCGCCAGCAGCTACGACAGGGGAGGCCAGCCCCAGCATTTT. Complete variable domain (other parts from reference TRBV5-1 and TRBJ1-5): KAGVTQTPRYLIKTRGQQVTLSCSPISGHRSVSWYQQTPGQGLQFLFEYFSETQRNKGNFPGRFSGRQFSNSRSEMNVSTLELGDSALYLCASSYDRGGQPQHFGDGTRLSIL.

The chain couples TRBV2 to TRBJ1-4; possibly TRBD1 for D (6 bases). CDR1 is SNHLY and CDR2 is FYNNEI in the germline V gene. V dropped 6 bases and J dropped 5 bases, with 16 bases sitting between them. The CDR3 loop spans 15 amino acids. CDR3 residues: CASSPDRFLNEKLFF. CDR3 DNA sequence: TGTGCCAGCAGCCCCGACAGGTTTTTAAATGAAAAACTGTTTTTT. Drawing the rest from reference TRBV2 and TRBJ1-4, the complete variable domain is EPEVTQTPSHQVTQMGQEVILRCVPISNHLYFYWYRQILGQKVEFLVSFYNNEISEKSEIFDDQFSVERPDGSNFTLKIRSTKLEDSAMYFCASSPDRFLNEKLFFGSGTQLSVL.

In DNA, the CDR3 is TGTGCCTGGGACCCCACTGGGAGCTCCTATAATTCACCCCTCCACTTT. This gives the protein CAWDPTGSSYNSPLHF. The chain uses TRBV30 and TRBJ1-6, with no clear D. The V end lost 5 bases, the J end lost 0 bases, and 14 bases lay between the germline ends. Germline CDR1 reads GTSNPN; CDR2 reads SVGIG (reference sequence). This CDR3 is built from 16 residues.

In this sample, this clone turned up a few times. The rearrangement uses TRBV30 and TRBJ2-2, with TRBD2 as a possible D gene (6 bases). The CDR3 contains 14 residues. The germline V gene encodes CDR1 GTSNPN and CDR2 SVGIG (reference sequence). The V and J ends lost 0 bases and 5 bases respectively, with 10 bases between them. CDR3 residues: CAWSVYGGTGELFF. The CDR3 region has the DNA TGTGCCTGGAGTGTATATGGAGGGACCGGGGAGCTGTTTTTT.

This chain connects TRBV5-1 to TRBJ2-5; 10 nucleotides agree with TRBD1. Germline V gene data show CDR1 as SGHRS and CDR2 as YFSETQ. Trimming cost V 5 bases and J 4 bases; bases outside gene matches: 5. This CDR3 has 14 amino acids. CDR3 nucleotides: TGCGCCAGCAGTGAGGGACAGGGGACAGAGACCCAGTACTTC. Its translation: CASSEGQGTETQYF. Filled out from reference TRBV5-1 and TRBJ2-5, the complete variable domain reads KAGVTQTPRYLIKTRGQQVTLSCSPISGHRSVSWYQQTPGQGLQFLFEYFSETQRNKGNFPGRFSGRQFSNSRSEMNVSTLELGDSALYLCASSEGQGTETQYFGPGTRLLVL.

The genes are TRBV2 and TRBJ1-6; 7 bases fit TRBD1. CDR1 and CDR2 (germline): SNHLY, FYNNEI. J was trimmed by 5 bases and V by 6 bases; bases with no gene match: 4. CDR3 length: 14 residues. As DNA, the CDR3 is TGTGCCAGCAGGAAAGACAGGGATAATTCACCCCTCCACTTT. It encodes CASRKDRDNSPLHF.

This chain connects TRBV19 to TRBJ1-2; the D gene is possibly TRBD1 (6 bases). The length of the CDR3 is 13 residues. Germline-derived CDR1 and CDR2 are LNHDA and SQIVND (reference sequence). Trimming shortened V by 7 bases and J by 4 bases, and 13 bases separated the two germline ends. CDR3 sequence: CASTRDTGYGYTF. CDR3 in DNA: TGTGCCAGTACCCGGGACACCGGCTATGGCTACACCTTC.

The chain carries TRBV27 and TRBJ2-7; no reliable D call. The germline V gene encodes CDR1 MNHEY and CDR2 SMNVEV (reference sequence). V lost 5 bases to trimming and J lost 1 base, with 3 bases between them. The CDR3 covers 11 residues. CDR3 in amino acids: CASSHSYEQYF. For the CDR3, the DNA is TGTGCCAGCAGTCATTCCTACGAGCAGTACTTC.

The rearrangement links TRBV2 to TRBJ2-3, with D tentatively TRBD2 (6 bases). The CDR3 loop spans 15 amino acids. V was pared by 6 bases and J by 2 bases, with 15 bases between. Germline V gives CDR1 SNHLY, CDR2 FYNNEI. The CDR3 here is CASSASGLFTDTQYF. The CDR3 DNA is TGTGCCAGCAGCGCCAGCGGGCTTTTCACAGATACGCAGTATTTT. The complete variable domain, with remaining parts taken from reference TRBV2 and TRBJ2-3, reads EPEVTQTPSHQVTQMGQEVILRCVPISNHLYFYWYRQILGQKVEFLVSFYNNEISEKSEIFDDQFSVERPDGSNFTLKIRSTKLEDSAMYFCASSASGLFTDTQYFGPGTRLTVL.

The V call is TRBV9, the J call TRBJ1-6; 9 nucleotides match TRBD1. V lost 4 bases, J lost 6 bases, and 5 bases stayed unmatched. Germline values: CDR1 SGDLS, CDR2 YYNGEE. The CDR3 spans 15 residues. CDR3 amino acids: CASSPRTGANSPLHF. DNA for the CDR3: TGTGCCAGCAGCCCGCGGACAGGGGCTAATTCACCCCTCCACTTT.

The chain carries TRBV6-5 and TRBJ2-3; 8 bases fit TRBD2. The CDR3 spans 14 residues. Germline CDR1 and CDR2: MNHEY and SVGAGI. V trimming: 3 bases; J trimming: 1 base; junction bases outside the gene matches: 0. In DNA form, the CDR3 reads TGTGCCAGCAGTTATAGCGGGGGCACAGATACGCAGTATTTT. This translates into CASSYSGGTDTQYF.

This clone was counted once. The rearrangement uses TRBV9 and TRBJ2-2, with 11 bases that match TRBD2. The V and J ends lost 4 bases and 7 bases, in that order; junction bases with no gene match: 9. The CDR3 is 16 residues long. The germline gives CDR1 SGDLS, CDR2 YYNGEE. The CDR3 is CASSSPTSGVSGELFF. The CDR3 bases are TGTGCCAGCAGCTCCCCGACTAGCGGGGTCAGCGGGGAGCTGTTTTTT.

This rearrangement joins TRBV2 to TRBJ2-7, with TRBD1 matching over 7 bases. The junction had 10 bases not matched to a gene; V was cut back by 8 bases and J by 6 bases. Germline V gene sequence: CDR1 SNHLY, CDR2 FYNNEI. There are 13 residues in the CDR3. The CDR3, as DNA: TGTGCCAGCCGAAAGACAGGGTTCCTCGAGCAGTACTTC. Its protein product is CASRKTGFLEQYF. The whole variable domain, remainder taken from reference TRBV2 and TRBJ2-7, is EPEVTQTPSHQVTQMGQEVILRCVPISNHLYFYWYRQILGQKVEFLVSFYNNEISEKSEIFDDQFSVERPDGSNFTLKIRSTKLEDSAMYFCASRKTGFLEQYFGPGTRLTVT.

This rearrangement joins TRBV9 to TRBJ2-2; maybe TRBD2 (6 bases). The CDR3 loop spans 15 amino acids. Germline lookup yields CDR1 SGDLS and CDR2 YYNGEE. V lost 4 bases to trimming and J lost 3 bases, with 13 bases between them. The CDR3 region is CASSPGTLYTGELFF. In DNA form, the CDR3 reads TGTGCCAGCAGCCCAGGGACTCTCTACACCGGGGAGCTGTTTTTT.

J is TRBJ2-3 and V is TRBV6-6; maybe TRBD2 (6 bases). V lost 8 bases and J lost 2, with 8 bases in between. Germline CDR1 is MNHNY and CDR2 is SVGAGI (reference sequence). The CDR3 covers 12 residues. CDR3 protein: CASGGNTDTQYF. In DNA, the CDR3 is TGTGCCAGCGGGGGGAACACAGATACGCAGTATTTT.